This TCR beta chain was obtained from a study of shared clonotypes between healthy human individuals. Investigators spread the genomic DNA of each subset evenly over several immunoSEQ plates. The method was immunoSEQ multiplex PCR; TCRdb's version includes in-frame clones alone and lacks a portion of them. The sample has some 530,000 clones; 70% to 80% are singletons. This clone was seen repeatedly, ten times or more. The CDR3 runs to 16 residues. In germline, CDR1 is GTSNPN, CDR2 SVGIG (reference sequence). V lost 3 bases to trimming and J lost 0 bases; unmatched junction nucleotides: 5. This TCR came from a woman between 35 and 50 years old in good health. Some clones in this sample may be carry-over from other donors' samples. Sequences were obtained from PBMCs. This sequence joins TRBV30 and TRBJ2-1; 10 positions match TRBD2. The CDR3 DNA reads TGTGCCTGGAGAGGGAAGCGGGAGGGCTCCTACAATGAGCAGTTCTTC. Translating gives CAWRGKREGSYNEQFF.